These 21 T cell receptor beta chains were sequenced from one sample in a study of shared clonotypes between healthy human individuals. The data were produced by immunoSEQ multiplex PCR, yet TCRdb's version contains in-frame clones alone and is incomplete. This sample has 2 million to 2.5 million clones; 85% to 95% occur once, and the top ten carry roughly 1.1%. The naive CD8 subset, CD45RO-negative cells positively selected for CCR7, excluded terminally differentiated effector memory CD45RA+ cells. Material: naive CD8+ T cells sorted from blood. These receptors were taken from a man between 18 and 29 years old in good health.

This clone was observed a single time. The J gene is TRBJ1-2, the V gene TRBV19, with TRBD1 as a possible D gene (5 bases). From germline, CDR1 is LNHDA and CDR2 SQIVND (reference sequence). CDR3 length: 13 amino acids. V was pared by 5 bases and J by 3 bases, with 10 bases between. In nucleotides, the CDR3 is TGTGCCAGTAGTCCGATGACAGACTATGGCTACACCTTC. Protein sequence: CASSPMTDYGYTF.

The chain employs TRBV10-1 and TRBJ2-3; 7 positions agree with TRBD2. V was clipped by 3 bases and J by 6 bases; unmatched bases: 6. Per germline, CDR1 WNHNN and CDR2 SYGVQD (reference sequence). CDR3 length: 14 residues. As DNA, the CDR3 is TGCGCCAGCAGTGATGTCCTAGCGGCCGATACGCAGTATTTT. Translated, it gives CASSDVLAADTQYF.

The chain combines TRBV25-1 with TRBJ2-1, with D uncertain. V was shortened by 7 bases and J by 4 bases, with 8 bases between the two germline ends. CDR3 length equals 12 residues. Germline V lookup: CDR1 MGHDK, CDR2 SYGVNS. Written as DNA, the CDR3 is TGTGCCAGCAACTACGGGTACAATGAGCAGTTCTTC. Amino acids: CASNYGYNEQFF.

This clone was observed a single time. The rearrangement uses TRBV27 and TRBJ1-2, with TRBD1 matching 8 bases. V lost 6 bases and J lost 3; bases outside the gene matches: 12. This CDR3 has 16 residues. The germline V gene has CDR1 MNHEY and CDR2 SMNVEV (reference sequence). The CDR3 nucleotides are TGTGCCAGCAGCCCTGAACAGGGGGAGAATCACTATGGCTACACCTTC. This translates into CASSPEQGENHYGYTF.

This chain uses TRBV29-1 with TRBJ2-3; TRBD2 aligns across 10 bases. CDR3 size: 14 residues. Germline V gene lookup returns CDR1 SQVTM and CDR2 ANQGSEA. V was clipped by 4 bases and J by 4 bases; unmatched bases: 5. The DNA of the CDR3 is TGCAGCGTTGTAGCTAGCGGGAGTTCAGATACGCAGTATTTT. It is translated as CSVVASGSSDTQYF.

The CDR3 reads CASSQGPLGQLEKLFF. In nucleotides, the CDR3 is TGCGCCAGCAGCCAAGGGCCTTTGGGACAGCTCGAAAAACTGTTTTTT. The chain has TRBV4-1 and TRBJ1-4; 7 nucleotides line up with TRBD1. CDR1 MGHRA and CDR2 YSYEKL come from the germline V gene. With V trimmed by 1 base and J by 8 bases, 10 bases remained unmatched. The CDR3 has 16 amino acids.

As DNA, the CDR3 is TGTGCCATCGGGTTCGGGGGCACAGATACGCAGTATTTT. This translates into CAIGFGGTDTQYF. The chain recombines TRBV10-3 with TRBJ2-3, with a weak D call TRBD2 (5 bases). V was pared by 8 bases and J by 1 base, with 10 bases between. CDR1 ENHRY and CDR2 SYGVKD come from the germline V gene. The CDR3 spans 13 residues.

This sequence joins TRBV18 and TRBJ2-5; D is tentatively TRBD1 or TRBD2 (5 bases each). This CDR3 has 17 residues. V was pared by 6 bases and J by 0 bases, with 20 bases between. Germline loops: CDR1 KGHSH, CDR2 LQKENI. CDR3 residues: CASSSTWGRDDQETQYF. CDR3 nucleotides: TGTGCCAGCTCTTCAACCTGGGGCAGGGACGACCAAGAGACCCAGTACTTC. The whole variable domain, filled in from reference TRBV18 and TRBJ2-5, reads NAGVMQNPRHLVRRRGQEARLRCSPMKGHSHVYWYRQLPEEGLKFMVYLQKENIIDESGMPKERFSAEFPKEGPSILRIQQVVRGDSAAYFCASSSTWGRDDQETQYFGPGTRLLVL.

The count of this clone is one. The V and J genes are TRBV7-2 and TRBJ2-7; TRBD1 is a possible D gene (6 bases). Trimming took 3 bases from V and 6 from J, leaving 18 bases between them. The CDR3 runs to 15 residues. Germline CDR1 SGHTA, CDR2 FQGNSA. The CDR3 loop is CASSFRGYPAFEQYF. The CDR3 DNA follows: TGTGCCAGCAGCTTCAGGGGTTATCCGGCCTTCGAGCAGTACTTC. Using reference TRBV7-2 and TRBJ2-7 for the parts outside the CDR3, the full variable domain is GAGVSQSPSNKVTEKGKDVELRCDPISGHTALYWYRQSLGQGLEFLIYFQGNSAPDKSGLPSDRFSAERTGGSVSTLTIQRTQQEDSAVYLCASSFRGYPAFEQYFGPGTRLTVT.

V is TRBV7-9 and J is TRBJ2-1; 10 bases match TRBD2. V was pared by 5 bases and J by 0 bases, with 7 bases of the junction left unmatched. Germline assignment: CDR1 SEHNR and CDR2 FQNEAQ (reference sequence). The length of the CDR3 is 17 residues. CDR3 sequence (DNA): TGTGCCAGCAGCGATTTTGCTAGCGGGAGCTCCTACAATGAGCAGTTCTTC. Its protein product is CASSDFASGSSYNEQFF.

The V and J genes are TRBV4-3 and TRBJ2-1, with D possibly matching TRBD2 (6 bases). Germline V gene sequence: CDR1 LGHNA, CDR2 YSLEER. Trimming took 0 bases from V and 4 from J, leaving 22 bases between them. There are 19 residues in the CDR3. CDR3 DNA sequence: TGCGCCAGCAGCCAAGAAGTGGGGGTCGGGAGTTTGGGGTACAATGAGCAGTTCTTC. Residues: CASSQEVGVGSLGYNEQFF.

The chain uses TRBV25-1 and TRBJ2-7, with D unresolved. The ends were cut back, 7 bases at V and 2 bases at J, with 15 bases in the middle. Germline V gene data show CDR1 as MGHDK and CDR2 as SYGVNS. The CDR3 totals 14 residues. For the CDR3, the DNA is TGTGCCAGCACCCAAAGGGAAGGGACCTACGAGCAGTACTTC. As protein: CASTQREGTYEQYF.

V is TRBV29-1 and J is TRBJ1-2; tentative D call: TRBD1 (5 bases). This CDR3 is built from 12 residues. Looked up from germline, CDR1 is SQVTM and CDR2 is ANQGSEA. The germline V and J ends were trimmed by 4 bases and 6 bases, with 12 bases remaining between them. The CDR3 DNA is TGCAGCGTTGTCGACAGTTACAATGGCTACACCTTC. This encodes CSVVDSYNGYTF.

In regard to this clone: Other DNA sequences from this sample encode an identical CDR3 as well. V is TRBV9 and J is TRBJ1-2; 7 nucleotides agree with TRBD1. Per germline, CDR1 SGDLS and CDR2 YYNGEE. This CDR3 is 13 amino acids long. J lost 5 bases, V lost 2 bases, and 3 bases had no gene match. The CDR3 DNA sequence: TGTGCCAGCAGCGTTGGGACAGTTTATGGCTACACCTTC. As protein: CASSVGTVYGYTF.

J is TRBJ1-2 and V is TRBV6-1; D is ambiguous. Looked up from germline, CDR1 is MNHNS and CDR2 is SASEGT. V gave up 3 bases and J gave up 1 base, with 9 bases separating them. CDR3 length equals 14 residues. The CDR3 here is CASSDRGVNYGYTF. The CDR3 DNA reads TGTGCCAGCAGTGATCGGGGAGTTAACTATGGCTACACCTTC.

The chain is built from TRBV6-1 and TRBJ1-2; the D is unclear. Between the trimmed V and J ends, which lost 5 bases and 4 bases, there was a span of 14 bases. The CDR3 is 14 amino acids. From germline, CDR1 is MNHNS and CDR2 SASEGT. CDR3 sequence: CASSKLELGYGYTF. In DNA, the CDR3 is TGTGCCAGCAGTAAACTTGAACTGGGCTATGGCTACACCTTC.

The rearrangement uses TRBV7-9 and TRBJ2-5; 8 bases map to TRBD1. With 7 bases clipped from V and 5 bases from J, the junction kept 9 bases outside the gene matches. Germline-derived CDR1 and CDR2 are SEHNR and FQNEAQ (reference sequence). This CDR3 contains 14 residues. The CDR3 loop is CASTRQGPFETQYF. As DNA, the CDR3 is TGTGCCAGCACCCGACAGGGGCCCTTCGAGACCCAGTACTTC.

This clone was found once. The chain carries TRBV29-1 and TRBJ1-1, with no clear D. There are 10 residues in the CDR3. Germline values: CDR1 SQVTM, CDR2 ANQGSEA. The germline V and J ends were trimmed by 5 bases and 6 bases, with 7 bases remaining between them. CDR3 DNA sequence: TGCAGCGTTCACCCGGCTGAAGCTTTCTTT. Amino acids: CSVHPAEAFF.

This clone appeared a single time. V is TRBV5-6 and J is TRBJ2-7; 10 nucleotides match TRBD1. CDR1 is SGHDT and CDR2 is YYEEEE in the germline V gene. This CDR3 spans 14 amino acids. The V and J ends lost 3 bases and 5 bases, in that order; junction bases with no gene match: 5. The chain's CDR3 is CASSSGTGDHEQYF. CDR3 nucleotide sequence: TGTGCCAGCAGCTCCGGGACAGGGGACCACGAGCAGTACTTC. Supplemented by reference TRBV5-6 and TRBJ2-7, the full variable domain reads DAGVTQSPTHLIKTRGQQVTLRCSPKSGHDTVSWYQQALGQGPQFIFQYYEEEERQRGNFPDRFSGHQFPNYSSELNVNALLLGDSALYLCASSSGTGDHEQYFGPGTRLTVT.

With respect to this clone: The same CDR3 can be traced to other DNA sequences in this sample. The chain links TRBV7-9 to TRBJ2-7; TRBD1 agrees at 11 bases. The CDR3 has 15 amino acids. Losses at the gene ends were 0 bases for V and 2 bases for J; bases not matched to a gene: 0. Germline V gives CDR1 SEHNR, CDR2 FQNEAQ (reference sequence). The DNA of the CDR3 is TGTGCCAGCAGCTTAGCGGGACAGGGGGCCTACGAGCAGTACTTC. It encodes CASSLAGQGAYEQYF.

The V and J genes are TRBV27 and TRBJ2-1, with 11 positions matching TRBD2. J gave up 12 bases and V 6 bases, and 10 bases lay outside the gene matches. CDR3 length: 14 amino acids. Germline V CDR1 and CDR2: MNHEY, SMNVEV (reference sequence). The CDR3 DNA sequence: TGTGCCAGCAGCCCAAGGGTTAGCGGGGGGGTGCAGTTCTTC. This sequence encodes CASSPRVSGGVQFF.